This entry describes one T cell receptor (beta chain). Repertoires were generated with immunoSEQ multiplex PCR, while TCRdb's copy carries only in-frame clones and drops some. The table has 65,000 to 75,000 clones, around nine tenths seen once. Germline V gene data show CDR1 as SGHNT and CDR2 as YYREEE (reference sequence). The CDR3 runs 16 residues. J gave up 1 base and V 0 bases, and 6 bases lay outside the gene matches. The sample belongs to a study of T cell changes during pregnancy in multiple sclerosis. The source is a female donor in good health, enrolled as a control in a pregnancy study. The chain joins TRBV5-4 to TRBJ1-1; 7 positions agree with TRBD1. This material consisted of peripheral blood, taken in the third trimester of pregnancy. CDR3 amino acids: CASSLVGGGKNTEAFF. CDR3 DNA: TGTGCCAGCAGCTTGGTAGGAGGGGGCAAGAACACTGAAGCTTTCTTT.